Sequencing of this T cell receptor (beta chain) was carried out in a study of identical twins. General study results and limits: These conclusions were based on statistical analysis (cross-sectional, not following the same donors).

This clonotype was observed a handful of times. Its antigen is as yet unknown. Template switching added a universal primer binding site, and final cDNA carried unique molecular identifiers. TCRdb independently ran MiXCR on the 5' RACE reads; one entry per CDR3 protein. The sample comprises a few hundred thousand distinct CDR3 sequences, roughly an eighth of which are singletons, and around 0.98% rests with the top ten. Each donor was a healthy Caucasian. A further study also used this sample, focusing on yellow fever vaccine responses in identical twins. That paper adds: Reportedly, the T cell response mounted by twins to vaccine seemed partly convergent, partly personalized.

Material: CD4+ T cells sorted from blood. This TCR derives from a woman younger than 30 in good health.

CDR3 region: CAINSGTASYEQYF. In DNA, the CDR3 is TGTGCCATCAATTCAGGGACAGCTTCCTACGAGCAGTACTTC. The V call is TRBV10-3, the J call TRBJ2-7; the match to TRBD1 covers 7 bases. In germline, CDR1 is ENHRY, CDR2 SYGVKD. V trimming: 7 bases; J trimming: 1 base; junction bases outside the gene matches: 7. The CDR3 is made up of 14 amino acids.